This entry lists 28 T cell receptor beta chains sequenced from one sample in a study of blood T cells in healthy people across ages. For the second PCR, which ran for about 7 to 11 cycles, a sample-barcoded 5' primer and a J-beta primer mix were used. TCRdb re-called the 5' RACE reads through MiXCR, storing one row per CDR3 protein. The sample yields over 1,500,000 distinct CDR3 sequences, around half seen once. Sequences were obtained from blood. Receptors originate from a woman in her thirties or forties in good health.

This chain links TRBV15 with TRBJ2-7; the D call may be TRBD1 or TRBD2 (5 bases each). The V gene's germline CDR1 is LNHNV and CDR2 YYDKDF (reference sequence). The V end lost 5 bases, the J end lost 12 bases, and 23 bases lay between the germline ends. The CDR3 loop spans 14 amino acids. The CDR3 region is CATSRRDRDSLRYF. The CDR3 DNA reads as TGTGCCACCAGCCGCCGGGACCGCGACTCCTTGCGGTACTTC.

There are a few counts of this clonotype. The rearrangement joins TRBV7-2 to TRBJ2-1; TRBD1 might be the D (7 bases). Germline V CDR1 and CDR2: SGHTA, FQGNSA. This CDR3 comprises 16 residues. V was cut by 5 bases and J by 12 bases, with 26 bases left in between. The CDR3 here is CASSNRDRSPLEGQFF. The CDR3 nucleotides read TGTGCCAGCAGCAACCGGGACAGATCTCCCTTGGAGGGGCAGTTCTTC.

This chain connects TRBV12-3 or TRBV12-4 to TRBJ1-2; no clear D gene. This CDR3 comprises 15 residues. The V end was cut by 7 bases, the J end by 7 bases, with 22 bases between. CDR3 coding DNA: TGTGCCAGCACCTTCGGAGGCGTTCTCGTGAGTGGCTACACCTTC. Protein sequence: CASTFGGVLVSGYTF.

V gene TRBV4-3 combines with J gene TRBJ1-2; 9 bases match TRBD1. The J segment lost 4 bases and the V segment lost 0 bases, leaving 6 bases of the junction unmatched. Germline V lookup: CDR1 LGHNA, CDR2 YSLEER. This CDR3 is 16 amino acids long. Written as DNA, the CDR3 is TGCGCCAGCAGCCAAGATCAGGACAGGGGTACCTATGGCTACACCTTC. It codes for CASSQDQDRGTYGYTF.

This clonotype was detected a few times. The limits of the CDR3 on the DNA are not certain, so only TCRdb's listed CDR3 is given. The chain recombines TRBV28 with TRBJ1-2; the table gives TRBD1 as D, unverified against the DNA. The CDR3 is 12 amino acids long, termini counted. Looked up from germline, CDR1 is MDHEN and CDR2 is SYDVKM. The CDR3 region is CASSSSLQGGTF.

The sample holds a few counts of this clonotype. This rearrangement joins TRBV25-1 to TRBJ1-6, with D maybe TRBD1 (5 bases). CDR1 is MGHDK and CDR2 is SYGVNS in the germline V gene. This CDR3 spans 15 amino acids. The V end was cut by 6 bases, the J end by 2 bases, with 11 bases between. The CDR3 coding sequence is TGTGCCAGCAGCGAGCAGGGAACCTATAATTCACCCCTCCACTTT. This encodes CASSEQGTYNSPLHF.

The chain couples TRBV25-1 to TRBJ2-1; D possibly uses TRBD1 or TRBD2 (5 bases each). CDR1 and CDR2 (germline): MGHDK, SYGVNS. The CDR3 loop spans 13 amino acids. V lost 1 base and J 7 bases, leaving 8 bases between the germline ends. The CDR3 nucleotides are TGTGCCAGCAGTGAATTCTGGGGGAATGAGCAGTTCTTC. Encoded protein: CASSEFWGNEQFF.

The chain links TRBV29-1 to TRBJ1-6; D may be TRBD1 (5 bases). In germline, CDR1 is SQVTM, CDR2 ANQGSEA. V was shortened by 0 bases and J by 7 bases, with 16 bases between the two germline ends. The length of the CDR3 is 16 residues. The DNA of the CDR3 is TGCAGCGTTGAAGATAGGGCCACAAGGACAAATTCACCCCTCCACTTT. Amino acids: CSVEDRATRTNSPLHF.

The V gene is TRBV10-3, the J gene TRBJ2-1; 7 nucleotides line up with TRBD1. From germline, CDR1 is ENHRY and CDR2 SYGVKD. J gave up 2 bases and V 0 bases, and 22 bases lay outside the gene matches. CDR3 length: 22 amino acids. CDR3 nucleotide sequence: TGTGCCATCAGTGAGTCGAGAAGTTTGAGTAGGCGAAGGGACAGCACCTACAATGAGCAGTTCTTC. Translated, it gives CAISESRSLSRRRDSTYNEQFF.

A few counts support this clonotype. The chain recombines TRBV4-1 with TRBJ2-1, with D possibly matching TRBD2 (5 bases). CDR1 is MGHRA, CDR2 YSYEKL, per germline. The CDR3 sequence is 17 residues long. V was trimmed by 0 bases and J by 10 bases, leaving 22 bases between them. CDR3 coding DNA: TGCGCCAGCAGCCAAGATCTTTTGGACTCCACCCTATCAGAGCAGTTCTTC. It yields the protein CASSQDLLDSTLSEQFF.

The CDR3 spells CASGTLRWGAQMNTEAFF. The CDR3 nucleotides read TGTGCCAGCGGGACCCTGCGGTGGGGGGCCCAGATGAACACTGAAGCTTTCTTT. The chain joins TRBV28 to TRBJ1-1; a possible D gene is TRBD1 (6 bases). V was pared by 8 bases and J by 0 bases, with 25 bases between. This CDR3 comprises 18 residues. The V gene's germline CDR1 is MDHEN and CDR2 SYDVKM.

There are a few counts of this clonotype. This chain joins TRBV4-3 and TRBJ2-7; the D gene is possibly TRBD2 (6 bases). CDR3 length: 15 amino acids. CDR1 LGHNA and CDR2 YSLEER come from the germline V gene. V lost 0 bases, J lost 4 bases, and 13 bases lay in between. The CDR3 DNA follows: TGCGCCAGCAGCCAAGACGGGGGTGGCGGGTACGAGCAGTACTTC. Translation: CASSQDGGGGYEQYF.

This clonotype came up a few times. The chain combines TRBV6-2 or TRBV6-3 with TRBJ2-1; D unclear. Germline assignment: CDR1 MNHEY and CDR2 SVGEGT. The V end lost 9 bases, the J end lost 10 bases, and 19 bases lay between the germline ends. This CDR3 comprises 13 residues. Here the CDR3 reads CASRVSGLREQFF. DNA of the CDR3: TGTGCCAGTCGTGTATCAGGCCTTAGAGAGCAGTTCTTC.

V gene TRBV5-1 combines with J gene TRBJ1-2; 7 bases map to TRBD1. The germline V gene has CDR1 SGHRS and CDR2 YFSETQ. The J segment lost 8 bases and the V segment lost 3 bases, leaving 13 bases of the junction unmatched. CDR3 length: 15 residues. The CDR3 sequence is CASSWEAGTARGYTF. Written as DNA, the CDR3 is TGCGCCAGCAGCTGGGAGGCCGGGACAGCGCGGGGCTACACCTTC.

The sample holds many counts of this clonotype. The V gene is TRBV4-1, the J gene TRBJ2-5, with D perhaps TRBD1 (5 bases). V shed 1 base and J shed 1 base, with 10 bases lying between them. This CDR3 has 15 residues. CDR1 is MGHRA and CDR2 is YSYEKL in the germline V gene. Here the CDR3 DNA reads TGCGCCAGCAGCCAAGCCTACAGGTCCCAAGAGACCCAGTACTTC. It encodes CASSQAYRSQETQYF.

The chain joins TRBV6-6 to TRBJ2-3, with D possibly matching TRBD2 (6 bases). The CDR3 extends over 17 amino acids. V lost 2 bases and J 0 bases, leaving 15 bases between the germline ends. CDR1 is MNHNY, CDR2 SVGAGI, per germline (reference sequence). CDR3 sequence reads: CASSYPPERASTDTQYF. CDR3 nucleotides: TGTGCCAGCAGTTACCCCCCCGAGCGGGCTAGCACAGATACGCAGTATTTT.

This clonotype was picked up many times. The chain is built from TRBV7-2 and TRBJ1-2; D is unresolved. There are 12 residues in the CDR3. Per germline, CDR1 SGHTA and CDR2 FQGNSA. The V end lost 3 bases, the J end lost 5 bases, and 7 bases lay between the germline ends. The CDR3 nucleotides read TGTGCCAGCAGCTTTACTGGTTATGGCTACACCTTC. This sequence encodes CASSFTGYGYTF.

The chain has TRBV21-1 and TRBJ2-5; no DNA check was done on the table's D call, TRBD1. TRBV21-1 is classified as a pseudogene. The CDR3 spans 14 residues. The CDR3 sequence: CASSKAPGRETQYF. CDR3 nucleotides: TGTGCCAGCAGCAAAGCACCGGGGCGAGAGACCCAGTACTTC.

This sequence joins TRBV3-1 and TRBJ2-3; 11 bases line up with TRBD2. Germline-derived CDR1 and CDR2 are LGHDT and YNNKEL (reference sequence). V was pared by 3 bases and J by 3 bases, with 5 bases of the junction left unmatched. The CDR3 has 16 amino acids. The CDR3 coding sequence is TGTGCCAGCAGCCAGCTGACTAGCGGGGCAACAGATACGCAGTATTTT. Protein sequence: CASSQLTSGATDTQYF.

In DNA, the CDR3 is TGTGCCAGCAGTGAAGGGCACCCCTCAGAGACCCAGTACTTC. Its translation is CASSEGHPSETQYF. The V call is TRBV6-1, the J call TRBJ2-5; D ambiguous. CDR3 length equals 14 residues. The germline V gene has CDR1 MNHNS and CDR2 SASEGT. V was shortened by 1 base and J by 4 bases, with 10 bases between the two germline ends.

The rearrangement links TRBV7-2 to TRBJ1-5; 9 nucleotides align to TRBD1. J gave up 0 bases and V 2 bases, and 8 bases lay outside the gene matches. Germline values: CDR1 SGHTA, CDR2 FQGNSA. The CDR3 is made up of 18 amino acids. The CDR3, as DNA: TGTGCCAGCAGCTTACGACCGGACAGGGGCGTTAGCAATCAGCCCCAGCATTTT. The encoded protein is CASSLRPDRGVSNQPQHF.

The chain couples TRBV7-8 to TRBJ1-1; 9 bases line up with TRBD1. The length of the CDR3 is 15 residues. Germline V gene data show CDR1 as SGHVS and CDR2 as FQNEAQ. After removal of 5 bases from V and 3 bases from J, the junction contained 7 bases not matched to a gene. The CDR3 loop reads CASSPRTGDHTEAFF. The CDR3 nucleotides are TGTGCCAGCAGCCCCAGGACAGGGGACCACACTGAAGCTTTCTTT.

This sequence joins TRBV20-1 and TRBJ2-5, with a possible D match to TRBD1 (5 bases). Per the germline V gene, CDR1 is DFQATT and CDR2 is SNEGSKA (reference sequence). V was trimmed by 4 bases and J by 5 bases, leaving 20 bases between them. The CDR3 sequence is 15 residues long. CDR3 sequence: CSATQPLDSWETQYF. The CDR3 coding sequence is TGCAGTGCTACACAGCCCCTTGACAGTTGGGAGACCCAGTACTTC.

This clonotype was observed a few times. The chain is built from TRBV20-1 and TRBJ2-7; weak D call: TRBD1 (6 bases). CDR1 DFQATT and CDR2 SNEGSKA come from the germline V gene (reference sequence). Trimming took 6 bases from V and 3 from J, leaving 9 bases between them. This CDR3 comprises 11 residues. CDR3 protein: CSATGLYEQYF. CDR3 coding DNA: TGCAGTGCCACAGGGCTCTACGAGCAGTACTTC.

The V gene is TRBV7-9, the J gene TRBJ2-7, with D unresolved. V dropped 3 bases and J dropped 5 bases, with 11 bases sitting between them. The CDR3 has 13 amino acids. Germline V CDR1 and CDR2: SEHNR, FQNEAQ (reference sequence). The CDR3 DNA sequence: TGTGCCAGCAGCTTTGGTAGTATCGACGAGCAGTACTTC. Its translation is CASSFGSIDEQYF.

The V call is TRBV29-1, the J call TRBJ2-3; D gene unclear. This CDR3 contains 14 residues. V was clipped by 3 bases and J by 2 bases, with 12 bases between them. CDR1 is SQVTM and CDR2 is ANQGSEA in the germline V gene. CDR3 in DNA: TGCAGCGTTGATGGTTCTCGAGACACAGATACGCAGTATTTT. Translated, it gives CSVDGSRDTDTQYF.

The chain joins TRBV19 to TRBJ2-1, with 7 positions matching TRBD2. This CDR3 has 15 residues. CDR1 is LNHDA, CDR2 SQIVND, per germline (reference sequence). With V trimmed by 4 bases and J by 4 bases, 7 bases remained unmatched. The CDR3 protein is CASSTSGDLYNEQFF. The CDR3 nucleotides read TGTGCCAGTAGTACTAGCGGAGACCTATACAATGAGCAGTTCTTC.

V usage is TRBV14 and J usage is TRBJ2-3; D perhaps matches TRBD2 (5 bases). Germline-derived CDR1 and CDR2 are SGHDN and FVKESK. The V end lost 1 base, the J end lost 4 bases, and 18 bases lay between the germline ends. The CDR3 contains 17 residues. CDR3 sequence (DNA): TGTGCCAGCAGCCAAGGAGAGGGTTTAGCGAGGGCAGATACGCAGTATTTT. As protein: CASSQGEGLARADTQYF. The whole variable domain, filled in from reference TRBV14 and TRBJ2-3, reads EAGVTQFPSHSVIEKGQTVTLRCDPISGHDNLYWYRRVMGKEIKFLLHFVKESKQDESGMPNNRFLAERTGGTYSTLKVQPAELEDSGVYFCASSQGEGLARADTQYFGPGTRLTVL.